This T cell receptor (beta chain) derives from a study of blood T cells in healthy people across ages. At the level of the study: Roughly one uniquely barcoded beta molecule per two T cells was captured.

A second about 6 to 12 cycle PCR used barcoded and J-beta primers. TCRdb redid the calling of the 5' RACE reads with MiXCR, one entry per CDR3 protein. This table holds under 800,000 distinct CDR3 sequences, roughly 21% found once. Trimming cost V 0 bases and J 6 bases, with 15 bases left between them. Germline assignment: CDR1 SGHRS and CDR2 YFSETQ. This CDR3 is 15 amino acids long. This receptor was identified in a man in his 70s in good health. The sample consisted of blood. This rearrangement joins TRBV5-1 to TRBJ2-5, with D possibly matching TRBD1 (6 bases). This CDR3 is CASSLEGGIFKTQYF. CDR3 bases: TGCGCCAGCAGCTTGGAAGGGGGAATCTTTAAGACCCAGTACTTC.